The T cell receptor beta chain described here comes from a study of response to subunit inactivated influenza vaccine. Per germline, CDR1 MDHEN and CDR2 SYDVKM. This CDR3 comprises 16 residues. TCRdb used MiXCR to reprocess the RT-PCR reads, holding one entry per CDR3 protein. The sample holds 430,000 or so distinct CDR3 sequences, approximately 11% seen once. This clonotype appeared many times. The junction differs from germline at one of its ends, possibly a read error. This chain connects TRBV28 to TRBJ2-3, with D tentatively TRBD2 (5 bases). The sequences come from PBMCs from blood, collected 40 to 50 days after vaccination. The clonotype originates from a man aged 50-59 years who received an inactivated influenza vaccine. The CDR3 DNA sequence: TGTGCCAGCAGATTATTGACGGGGTCTAGCACAGATACGCAGTATTTT. Protein: CASRLLTGSSTDTQYF.